Below are 19 T cell receptor beta chains sequenced from a single sample in a study of cytomegalovirus exposure and HLA in healthy donors. The PCR made use of 60 Vbeta and 13 Jbeta primers. The repertoire was sequenced with immunoSEQ multiplex PCR; TCRdb's copy has only in-frame clones and lacks some. The sample has around 180,000 clones; approximately 80% are singletons. Sequencing input: PBMCs. Every receptor here comes from a boy aged 2-9 years in good health and CMV-seronegative.

The chain links TRBV7-8 to TRBJ1-4; unclear D gene. Germline V lookup: CDR1 SGHVS, CDR2 FQNEAQ. V shed 4 bases and J shed 5 bases, with 17 bases lying between them. This CDR3 region has 16 residues. The CDR3 reads CASSSSPGSSNEKLFF. For the CDR3, the DNA is TGTGCCAGCAGCTCCTCCCCCGGGTCCTCGAATGAAAAACTGTTTTTT.

V usage is TRBV6-1 and J usage is TRBJ2-5, with a tentative D call TRBD2 (6 bases). Trimming left V 4 bases short and J 2 bases short, with 11 bases between. The CDR3 length is 14 residues. Per germline, CDR1 MNHNS and CDR2 SASEGT. The CDR3 bases are TGTGCCAGCAGTGCCCGGGACTTACAAGAGACCCAGTACTTC. Translating gives CASSARDLQETQYF.

This chain connects TRBV7-5 to TRBJ2-7; the table gives TRBD2 as D, unverified against the DNA. TRBV7-5 is designated a pseudogene. The CDR3 totals 17 residues. CDR3: CARSLYSGTSGSYEQYF. The CDR3 coding sequence is TGTGCCAGAAGCTTATACAGCGGGACTAGCGGATCCTACGAGCAGTACTTC.

This chain connects TRBV5-1 to TRBJ2-7, with 7 bases aligning to TRBD1. The CDR3 runs to 14 residues. CDR1 and CDR2 (germline): SGHRS, YFSETQ. V shed 2 bases, J shed 4 bases, and the junction held 6 bases outside the gene matches. Here the CDR3 DNA reads TGCGCCAGCAGCTTTGGGACAGATCGGTACGAGCAGTACTTC. It yields the protein CASSFGTDRYEQYF.

V gene TRBV19 combines with J gene TRBJ1-1, with D unclear. In germline, CDR1 is LNHDA, CDR2 SQIVND (reference sequence). V was trimmed by 6 bases and J by 0 bases, leaving 11 bases between them. The CDR3 spans 14 residues. CDR3 residues: CASSLSPMNTEAFF. The CDR3, as DNA: TGTGCCAGTAGCTTAAGCCCCATGAACACTGAAGCTTTCTTT.

The chain carries TRBV11-3 and TRBJ2-7, with TRBD1 matching over 9 bases. V lost 6 bases to trimming and J lost 6 bases; unmatched junction nucleotides: 9. This CDR3 comprises 14 residues. In germline, CDR1 is SGHNT, CDR2 YENEEA. As DNA, the CDR3 is TGTGCCAGCAGTTGGGACAGGGTGAACGGCGAGCAGTACGTC. Translation: CASSWDRVNGEQYV.

This clone was found a few times. CDR3 in DNA: TGTGCCAGCAGCTCTAGACAGGGGTATTATGAAAAACTGTTTTTT. Its protein is CASSSRQGYYEKLFF. The rearrangement uses TRBV7-9 and TRBJ1-4, with TRBD1 matching 8 bases. This CDR3 comprises 15 residues. Germline V gives CDR1 SEHNR, CDR2 FQNEAQ (reference sequence). Losses at the gene ends were 4 bases for V and 6 bases for J; bases not matched to a gene: 7. Complete variable domain (other parts from reference TRBV7-9 and TRBJ1-4): DTGVSQNPRHKITKRGQNVTFRCDPISEHNRLYWYRQTLGQGPEFLTYFQNEAQLEKSRLLSDRFSAERPKGSFSTLEIQRTEQGDSAMYLCASSSRQGYYEKLFFGSGTQLSVL.

The V and J genes are TRBV7-6 and TRBJ2-1; 9 bases agree with TRBD2. CDR3 size: 13 residues. Trimming removed 7 bases from V and 8 bases from J; junction bases left unmatched: 6. Germline CDR1 SGHVS, CDR2 FNYEAQ. CDR3 DNA sequence: TGTGCCAGCACTAGCGGGGTAGGGGATGAGCAGTTCTTC. Its protein is CASTSGVGDEQFF.

The CDR3 DNA sequence: TGCGCCAGCAGCTTACACGGGGGGATTACAACTAATGAAAAACTGTTTTTT. It is translated as CASSLHGGITTNEKLFF. The chain uses TRBV5-1 and TRBJ1-4; tentative D call: TRBD1 (5 bases). The CDR3 is 17 amino acids. Germline V gene lookup returns CDR1 SGHRS and CDR2 YFSETQ. The V gene lost 2 bases and the J gene lost 0 bases, with 14 bases spanning the gap.

The rearrangement joins TRBV6-5 to TRBJ2-1, with 9 bases fitting TRBD2. Per the germline V gene, CDR1 is MNHEY and CDR2 is SVGAGI. V lost 5 bases to trimming and J lost 8 bases; unmatched junction nucleotides: 10. There are 15 residues in the CDR3. Here the CDR3 reads CASSIRGGGWDEQFF. Written as DNA, the CDR3 is TGTGCCAGCAGTATCCGCGGGGGGGGCTGGGATGAGCAGTTCTTC.

This chain links TRBV10-2 with TRBJ2-3, with 9 nucleotides matching TRBD2. The V gene's germline CDR1 is WSHSY and CDR2 SAAADI. This CDR3 spans 15 amino acids. Trimming took 7 bases from V and 2 from J; bases not matched to a gene: 7. The CDR3 coding sequence is TGCGCCAGCAATGATGGCGGGGGGGTCACAGATACGCAGTATTTT. This gives the protein CASNDGGGVTDTQYF.

The rearrangement links TRBV14 to TRBJ2-7, with TRBD2 as a possible D gene (5 bases). This CDR3 spans 13 amino acids. The V end was cut by 1 base, the J end by 7 bases, with 11 bases between. Germline V lookup: CDR1 SGHDN, CDR2 FVKESK. As DNA, the CDR3 is TGTGCCAGCAGCCAAGTGGCACGGGGAGAGCAGTACGTC. Protein product: CASSQVARGEQYV.

The chain joins TRBV6-6 to TRBJ1-5; possibly TRBD1 for D (6 bases). Trimming removed 6 bases from V and 3 bases from J, with 15 bases in between. The CDR3 spans 15 residues. Germline V CDR1 and CDR2: MNHNY, SVGAGI (reference sequence). CDR3 amino acids: CASRDQTGFNQPQHF. The CDR3, as DNA: TGTGCCAGCAGAGACCAGACAGGCTTCAATCAGCCCCAGCATTTT.

This clone has just one count. The gene calls are TRBV29-1 and TRBJ1-2; D might be TRBD1 (6 bases). Germline CDR1 reads SQVTM; CDR2 reads ANQGSEA. Trimming took 7 bases from V and 8 from J, leaving 14 bases between them. This CDR3 has 11 amino acids. The CDR3 bases are TGCAGCGCAATACAGGGTAACGGCTACACCTTC. Translated: CSAIQGNGYTF.

The V gene is TRBV7-2, the J gene TRBJ2-5, with 8 bases identical to TRBD2. Germline CDR1 and CDR2: SGHTA and FQGNSA. Unmatched junction bases numbered 2, after V lost 5 bases and J lost 0 bases. This CDR3 spans 14 amino acids. The CDR3 DNA follows: TGTGCCAGCAGCGTGACTAGCGACCAAGAGACCCAGTACTTC. Translating gives CASSVTSDQETQYF.

A single count supports this clone. This chain uses TRBV5-5 with TRBJ2-7, with TRBD1 identical over 7 bases. J gave up 3 bases and V 4 bases, and 7 bases lay outside the gene matches. The CDR3 runs 14 residues. Germline loops: CDR1 SGHKS, CDR2 YYEKEE (reference sequence). Here the CDR3 reads CASSRPGQIYEQYF. As DNA, the CDR3 is TGTGCCAGCAGCCGCCCGGGACAGATCTACGAGCAGTACTTC. The full variable domain, with the rest looked up from reference TRBV5-5 and TRBJ2-7, is DAGVTQSPTHLIKTRGQQVTLRCSPISGHKSVSWYQQVLGQGPQFIFQYYEKEERGRGNFPDRFSARQFPNYSSELNVNALLLGDSALYLCASSRPGQIYEQYFGPGTRLTVT.

V is TRBV9 and J is TRBJ1-4; TRBD1 aligns across 11 bases. From germline, CDR1 is SGDLS and CDR2 YYNGEE. The CDR3 sequence is 15 residues long. The ends lost 4 bases at V and 8 bases at J; junction bases unmatched: 7. The CDR3 DNA is TGTGCCAGCAGCCAGCGTGGGACAGGGGGGGAAAAACTGTTTTTT. This codes for CASSQRGTGGEKLFF.

The V and J genes are TRBV5-6 and TRBJ2-5; 9 bases align to TRBD2. V lost 5 bases, J lost 4 bases, and 9 bases stayed unmatched. The CDR3 totals 15 residues. CDR1 is SGHDT, CDR2 YYEEEE, per germline. CDR3 residues: CASSFSGGDGETQYF. The CDR3 DNA is TGTGCCAGCAGTTTTAGCGGGGGAGACGGAGAGACCCAGTACTTC. The whole variable domain, remainder taken from reference TRBV5-6 and TRBJ2-5, is DAGVTQSPTHLIKTRGQQVTLRCSPKSGHDTVSWYQQALGQGPQFIFQYYEEEERQRGNFPDRFSGHQFPNYSSELNVNALLLGDSALYLCASSFSGGDGETQYFGPGTRLLVL.

V and J are TRBV6-1 and TRBJ2-4; 13 nucleotides align to TRBD2. Germline CDR1 is MNHNS and CDR2 is SASEGT. This CDR3 is 19 amino acids long. The ends lost 1 base at V and 3 bases at J; junction bases unmatched: 9. The CDR3 sequence: CASSEVRLAGGSGKNIQYF. CDR3 nucleotide sequence: TGTGCCAGCAGTGAAGTGAGACTAGCGGGAGGATCGGGCAAAAACATTCAGTACTTC.